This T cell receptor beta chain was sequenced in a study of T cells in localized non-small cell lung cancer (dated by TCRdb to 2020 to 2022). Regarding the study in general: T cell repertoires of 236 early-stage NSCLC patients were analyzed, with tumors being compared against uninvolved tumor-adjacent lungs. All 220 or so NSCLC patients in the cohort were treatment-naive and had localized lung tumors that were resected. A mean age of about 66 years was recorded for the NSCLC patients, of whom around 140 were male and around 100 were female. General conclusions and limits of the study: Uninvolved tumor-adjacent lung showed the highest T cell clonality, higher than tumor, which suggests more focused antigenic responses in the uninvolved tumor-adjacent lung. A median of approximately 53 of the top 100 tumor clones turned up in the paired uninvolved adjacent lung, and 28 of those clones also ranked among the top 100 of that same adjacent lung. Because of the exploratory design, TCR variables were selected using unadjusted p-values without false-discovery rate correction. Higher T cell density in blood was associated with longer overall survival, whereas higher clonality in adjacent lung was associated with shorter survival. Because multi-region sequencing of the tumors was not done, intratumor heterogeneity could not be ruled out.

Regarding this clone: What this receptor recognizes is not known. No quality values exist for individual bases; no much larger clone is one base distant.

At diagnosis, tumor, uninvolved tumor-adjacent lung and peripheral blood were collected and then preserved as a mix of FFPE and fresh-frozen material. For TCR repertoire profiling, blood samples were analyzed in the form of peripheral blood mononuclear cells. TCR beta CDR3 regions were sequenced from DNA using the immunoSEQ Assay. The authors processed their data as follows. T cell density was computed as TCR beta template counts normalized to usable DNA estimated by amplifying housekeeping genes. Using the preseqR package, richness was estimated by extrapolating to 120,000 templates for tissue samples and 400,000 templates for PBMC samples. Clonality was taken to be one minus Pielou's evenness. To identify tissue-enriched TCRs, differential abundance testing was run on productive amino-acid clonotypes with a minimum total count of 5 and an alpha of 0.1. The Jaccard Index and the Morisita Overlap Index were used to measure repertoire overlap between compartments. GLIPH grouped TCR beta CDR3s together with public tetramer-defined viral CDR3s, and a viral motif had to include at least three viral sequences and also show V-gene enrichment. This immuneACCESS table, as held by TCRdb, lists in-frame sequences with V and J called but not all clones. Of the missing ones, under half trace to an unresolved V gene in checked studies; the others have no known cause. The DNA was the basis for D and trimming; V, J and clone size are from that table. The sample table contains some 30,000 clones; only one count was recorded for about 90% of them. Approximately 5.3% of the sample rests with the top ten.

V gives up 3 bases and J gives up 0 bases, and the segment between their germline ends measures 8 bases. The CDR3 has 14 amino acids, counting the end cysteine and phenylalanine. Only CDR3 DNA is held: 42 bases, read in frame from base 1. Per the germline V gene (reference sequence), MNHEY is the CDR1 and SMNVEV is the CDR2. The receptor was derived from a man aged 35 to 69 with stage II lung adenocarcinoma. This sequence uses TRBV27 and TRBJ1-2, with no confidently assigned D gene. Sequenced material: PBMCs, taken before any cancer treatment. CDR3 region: CASSFRSANYGYTF. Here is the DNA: TGTGCCAGCAGTTTTAGGAGTGCTAACTATGGCTACACCTTC.